The 18 T cell receptor beta chains reported below all come from one sample, sequenced in a study of identical twins. TCRdb used MiXCR to reprocess the 5' RACE reads, holding one entry per CDR3 protein. The sample lists about 790,000 distinct CDR3 sequences, approximately 18% occurring once. These sequences were also reported in another study, on T cells expressing NK-cell markers.

The sample taken for sequencing was PBMCs. These receptors originate from a woman between 18 and 29 years old in good health.

This clonotype was picked up a small number of times. The chain couples TRBV20-1 to TRBJ2-2, with D tentatively TRBD2 (6 bases). Germline V gene data show CDR1 as DFQATT and CDR2 as SNEGSKA (reference sequence). Trimming stripped 2 bases from V and 0 bases from J, with 19 bases between. The CDR3 covers 18 residues. CDR3 residues: CSARTAGRGNANTGELFF. CDR3 DNA sequence: TGCAGTGCTAGAACCGCGGGACGAGGAAACGCGAACACCGGGGAGCTGTTTTTT.

This clonotype occurred a few times. The genes are TRBV9 and TRBJ1-6; weak D call: TRBD1 (6 bases). The V and J ends lost 2 bases and 5 bases respectively, with 14 bases between them. Per germline, CDR1 SGDLS and CDR2 YYNGEE. The CDR3 is 16 residues long. The CDR3 here is CASSVTPRTDNSPLHF. Written as DNA, the CDR3 is TGTGCCAGCAGCGTTACCCCCCGGACAGATAATTCACCCCTCCACTTT.

The chain uses TRBV7-8 and TRBJ2-7; perhaps TRBD2 as D (6 bases). The CDR3 runs to 14 residues. V was shortened by 4 bases and J by 2 bases, with 12 bases between the two germline ends. Germline V CDR1 and CDR2: SGHVS, FQNEAQ. CDR3 residues: CASSSDGTPYEQYF. CDR3 sequence (DNA): TGTGCCAGCAGCTCCGACGGGACTCCCTACGAGCAGTACTTC. Based on the CDR3 plus reference TRBV7-8 and TRBJ2-7, the full variable domain is GAGVSQSPRYKVAKRGQDVALRCDPISGHVSLFWYQQALGQGPEFLTYFQNEAQLDKSGLPSDRFFAERPEGSVSTLKIQRTQQEDSAVYLCASSSDGTPYEQYFGPGTRLTVT.

The chain employs TRBV20-1 and TRBJ2-7; 7 bases are a match to TRBD1. The CDR3 length is 14 residues. V shed 4 bases, J shed 4 bases, and the junction held 10 bases outside the gene matches. CDR1 is DFQATT and CDR2 is SNEGSKA in the germline V gene (reference sequence). The CDR3 here is CSANVRDSIYEQYF. Here the CDR3 DNA reads TGCAGTGCTAACGTCCGGGACAGCATTTACGAGCAGTACTTC.

The chain employs TRBV2 and TRBJ2-7; TRBD2 matches 16 bases. The CDR3 is 19 residues long. J was trimmed by 4 bases and V by 6 bases; bases with no gene match: 15. The V gene's germline CDR1 is SNHLY and CDR2 FYNNEI. The CDR3 loop reads CASRSIAGTSGGAIYEQYF. The CDR3 DNA reads TGTGCCAGCAGATCAATTGCCGGGACTAGCGGGGGGGCCATTTACGAGCAGTACTTC.

V gene TRBV5-6 combines with J gene TRBJ2-1; D might be TRBD2 (5 bases). The CDR3 runs 13 residues. Trimming left V 0 bases short and J 10 bases short, with 11 bases between. Germline lookup yields CDR1 SGHDT and CDR2 YYEEEE. The CDR3 region is CASSLGARVEQFF. For the CDR3, the DNA is TGTGCCAGCAGCTTGGGGGCGCGGGTGGAGCAGTTCTTC.

This rearrangement joins TRBV21-1 to TRBJ2-7; the DNA was not used to check the table's D call, TRBD2. TRBV21-1 is a pseudogene segment. This CDR3 has 13 residues. In nucleotides, the CDR3 is TGTGCCAGCGCGGTGGGAGACAACTACGAGCAGTACTTC. Protein product: CASAVGDNYEQYF.

This clonotype appeared many times. The V call is TRBV5-1, the J call TRBJ2-1, with unresolved D. Germline assignment: CDR1 SGHRS and CDR2 YFSETQ. The CDR3 runs to 15 residues. Trimming shortened V by 0 bases and J by 3 bases, and 10 bases separated the two germline ends. DNA of the CDR3: TGCGCCAGCAGCTTGGGCCCAGCGAGCTACAATGAGCAGTTCTTC. This encodes CASSLGPASYNEQFF.

This clonotype was detected ten times or more. The chain joins TRBV12-3 or TRBV12-4 to TRBJ1-2; 9 positions agree with TRBD1. The CDR3 is 14 amino acids. V shed 6 bases and J 7 bases; nucleotides not matched to a gene: 9. CDR3 region: CASSRRDRVSGYTF. The CDR3 DNA follows: TGTGCCAGCAGCCGCCGGGACAGGGTCTCTGGCTACACCTTC.

Many counts were recorded for this clonotype. The V and J genes are TRBV5-1 and TRBJ1-1; 9 bases agree with TRBD1. From germline, CDR1 is SGHRS and CDR2 YFSETQ. The trim removed 5 bases at V and 11 bases at J, leaving 13 bases unmatched. The CDR3 contains 14 residues. The CDR3 region has the DNA TGCGCCAGCAGATCCGGGACAGGGACCCCTGGGGCTTTCTTT. Translated, it gives CASRSGTGTPGAFF. Filled out from reference TRBV5-1 and TRBJ1-1, the complete variable domain reads KAGVTQTPRYLIKTRGQQVTLSCSPISGHRSVSWYQQTPGQGLQFLFEYFSETQRNKGNFPGRFSGRQFSNSRSEMNVSTLELGDSALYLCASRSGTGTPGAFFGQGTRLTVV.

The V gene is TRBV5-1, the J gene TRBJ2-1; 12 bases match TRBD2. Trimming cost V 0 bases and J 6 bases; bases outside gene matches: 1. Germline CDR1 and CDR2: SGHRS and YFSETQ. This CDR3 contains 15 residues. The CDR3 protein is CASSLGTSGINEQFF. CDR3 nucleotides: TGCGCCAGCAGCTTGGGGACTAGCGGGATCAATGAGCAGTTCTTC.

This chain joins TRBV10-3 and TRBJ2-7, with 9 bases fitting TRBD1. Trimming at V came to 10 bases and at J to 5 bases, leaving 6 bases not matched to a gene. The germline V gene encodes CDR1 ENHRY and CDR2 SYGVKD. This CDR3 is 12 amino acids long. For the CDR3, the DNA is TGTGCCACCTTGGACAGGGGTAACGAGCAGTACTTC. Its translation: CATLDRGNEQYF.

In its sample, this clonotype was seen a few times. The rearrangement joins TRBV29-1 to TRBJ2-6; tentatively, D is TRBD1 (5 bases). CDR3 length: 14 amino acids. Trimming took 1 base from V and 3 from J, leaving 7 bases between them. Germline CDR1 SQVTM, CDR2 ANQGSEA. The CDR3 nucleotides are TGCAGCGTTGAAGGGGGCTTTGGGGCCAACGTCCTGACTTTC. Its protein product is CSVEGGFGANVLTF.

This clonotype was observed a few times. V gene TRBV29-1 combines with J gene TRBJ2-1, with 14 nucleotides matching TRBD2. With 5 bases clipped from V and 1 base from J, the junction kept 10 bases outside the gene matches. The CDR3 totals 18 residues. Germline V CDR1 and CDR2: SQVTM, ANQGSEA. CDR3 nucleotides: TGCAGCGTTAGGACTAGCGGGGGGACCTATGGGTCCTACAATGAGCAGTTCTTC. It encodes CSVRTSGGTYGSYNEQFF.

This clonotype appeared a single time. V is TRBV11-2 and J is TRBJ1-1, with D perhaps TRBD1 (5 bases). Germline V gene lookup returns CDR1 SGHAT and CDR2 FQNNGV. Trimming removed 4 bases at V and 2 bases at J, with 17 bases between. This CDR3 comprises 16 residues. As DNA, the CDR3 is TGTGCCAGCAGCTGGGGGTCCGGGGCCCTAAACACTGAAGCTTTCTTT. Translating it yields CASSWGSGALNTEAFF.

The sample holds a few counts of this clonotype. This chain links TRBV21-1 with TRBJ1-1. TRBV21-1 is tagged as a pseudogene. CDR3 length: 17 amino acids. For the CDR3, the DNA is TGTGCCAGCCTCCCTTCCAGGGGAGGGGTTAGGTCCACTGAAGCTTTCTTT. Translated, it gives CASLPSRGGVRSTEAFF.

The V and J genes are TRBV7-6 and TRBJ2-1, with no clear D. Germline CDR1 reads SGHVS; CDR2 reads FNYEAQ. Trimming shortened V by 2 bases and J by 10 bases, and 15 bases separated the two germline ends. The CDR3 has 14 residues. The CDR3 bases are TGTGCCAGCAGCTTACAGGCTTTGCTCGGCGAGCAGTTCTTC. It codes for CASSLQALLGEQFF.

A few counts support this clonotype. The rearrangement joins TRBV6-1 to TRBJ2-7, with D perhaps TRBD2 (5 bases). Germline V lookup: CDR1 MNHNS, CDR2 SASEGT. The CDR3 spans 16 residues. The V end was cut by 5 bases, the J end by 3 bases, with 20 bases between. The CDR3 DNA is TGTGCCAGCAGTCGGAAAGGTGGGAGAAGTGGCTACGAGCAGTACTTC. Translated, it gives CASSRKGGRSGYEQYF.